The clone carrying this T cell receptor beta chain was seen repeatedly, ten times or more. No antigen is known for it. Lacking the conserved final phenylalanine or tryptophan, this CDR3 likely reflects a read error. No DNA is shown, since the ends of the CDR3 on it are uncertain; the CDR3 is the one TCRdb lists. These data belong to a study of metastatic and nonmetastatic thyroid tumors. About the research overall: Both malignant and benign thyroid patients supplied peripheral blood and tumor or nodule tissue samples, across which the repertoires of these patients were then compared.

As processed by the authors: Construction of a distant-metastasis classifier for papillary thyroid cancer relied on CDR3 differences across clinicopathological groups. TCRdb re-called the PCR reads with MiXCR. Clone size and V and J calls follow TCRdb, not the original study. The table lists about 19,000 clones, 20% to 30% of them singletons, with roughly 3.1% in the top ten. Findings and limits, study-wide: As reported, TCR beta diversity in blood and tumor was significantly higher in malignant thyroid tumors than in benign nodules.

Prior to thyroid surgery, none of the patients had received any treatment. The CDR3 comprises 12 residues, both ends counted. Germline V gene data show CDR1 as SGHRS and CDR2 as YFSETQ. The sequence came from a male donor with papillary thyroid cancer or a benign thyroid nodule (not recorded which). Some clones in this sample may be carry-over from other donors' samples. Sequencing used blood. V and J are TRBV5-1 and TRBJ1-2; the table's D gene call, TRBD1, was not cross checked with the DNA. CDR3: CASSLDGASLHI.